This T cell receptor beta chain was sequenced in a study of identical twins. General observations from the study: Weaker excess twin sharing was seen among beta out-of-frame sequences.

As regards this clonotype: Its specificity is not known.

Trimming left V 5 bases short and J 7 bases short, with 17 bases between. The germline CDR1 and CDR2 sequences are SGHAT and FQNNGV. This CDR3 has 14 amino acids. TCRdb independently ran MiXCR on the 5' RACE reads; one entry per CDR3 protein. Of approximately 600,000 distinct CDR3 sequences listed, roughly 7.1% are singletons. The same specimen was also included in a second study, on yellow fever vaccine responses in identical twins.

The sequenced sample was PBMCs. The clonotype comes from a woman under 30 in good health. This chain connects TRBV11-2 to TRBJ1-2; no definite D call. The CDR3 sequence: CASSSTGKVGGYTF. The CDR3 coding sequence is TGTGCCAGCAGCAGCACCGGGAAGGTCGGTGGCTACACCTTC.